This T cell receptor (beta chain) is from a study of shared clonotypes between healthy human individuals. Germline values: CDR1 SGHAT, CDR2 FQNNGV. CDR3 length: 12 residues. Trimming left V 1 base short and J 5 bases short, with 6 bases between. Replicate PCRs run on sorted subsets employed 200 ng DNA, tens of thousands of T cell genomes. TCRdb's table, derived via immunoSEQ multiplex PCR, lists solely in-frame clones and lacks some. The sample lists about 990,000 clones, about 80% occurring once. The receptor was derived from a man aged 18 to 29 in good health. Some clones in this sample may be carry-over from other donors' samples. The source material was memory CD4+ T cells from PBMCs. Subset denoted: CD45RA-negative fraction. The chain has TRBV11-2 and TRBJ2-7; D call uncertain. DNA for the CDR3: TGTGCCAGCAGCTTAGGGGTTCACGAGCAGTACTTC. Its translation: CASSLGVHEQYF.